This T cell receptor (beta chain) is from a study of cytomegalovirus exposure and HLA in healthy donors. The donors were members of the validation cohort, which comprised more than 90 subjects and was separate from the first cohort of 666 subjects. Whole-study results and caveats: The study flagged around 160 TCR beta chains as cytomegalovirus-associated. First-cohort TCR clusters were later found to tend to co-occur in the 120 or so validation repertoires.

V gave up 1 base and J gave up 11 bases, with 14 bases separating them. The CDR3 covers 13 residues. Looked up from germline, CDR1 is MNHEY and CDR2 is SVGAGI. This clone appeared a single time. The antigen is not known. Produced via immunoSEQ multiplex PCR; TCRdb's table is partial and in-frame only. The sample yields 250,000 to 400,000 clones, approximately 91% seen once. The source is a man between 25 and 39 years old in good health and CMV-seronegative. The chain recombines TRBV6-5 with TRBJ1-1; unclear D gene. The sequenced sample was PBMCs. The DNA of the CDR3 is TGTGCCAGCAGTTACTTTACAACGGCGGTGGCTTTCTTT. This codes for CASSYFTTAVAFF.